The 8 T cell receptor beta chains below all came from one sample that was sequenced in a study of beta chain features in type 1 diabetes. Expressed TCRB transcripts were sequenced because the isolated RNA had all been reverse transcribed beforehand. TCRdb's table, derived via immunoSEQ multiplex PCR, lists solely in-frame clones and lacks some. This sample has over 350,000 clones, with more than 12% found just once. Sequenced material: naive CD4+ T cells from blood. These receptor sequences come from a woman in her late teens or twenties in good health.

This clone was counted only a few times. This sequence joins TRBV29-1 and TRBJ1-2, with 8 bases fitting TRBD1. V lost 5 bases, J lost 4 bases, and 12 bases stayed unmatched. The CDR3 totals 15 residues. Germline V gene sequence: CDR1 SQVTM, CDR2 ANQGSEA. CDR3 DNA: TGCAGCGTTCGAACTACAGGGGGAGAAAGCTATGGCTACACCTTC. Amino acid sequence: CSVRTTGGESYGYTF.

V gene TRBV6-1 combines with J gene TRBJ1-2; D gene ambiguous. CDR3 size: 12 residues. Trimming stripped 2 bases from V and 8 bases from J, with 9 bases between. Germline V CDR1 and CDR2: MNHNS, SASEGT. The CDR3 reads CASSERSLGYTF. The CDR3 coding sequence is TGTGCCAGCAGTGAACGCAGTCTGGGCTACACCTTC.

The chain joins TRBV5-1 to TRBJ2-7, with 7 bases that match TRBD2. V shed 2 bases and J 3 bases; nucleotides not matched to a gene: 2. The CDR3 consists of 13 residues. Germline loops: CDR1 SGHRS, CDR2 YFSETQ. The CDR3 here is CASSFASGYEQYF. CDR3 in DNA: TGCGCCAGCAGCTTCGCTAGCGGCTACGAGCAGTACTTC. Supplemented by reference TRBV5-1 and TRBJ2-7, the full variable domain reads KAGVTQTPRYLIKTRGQQVTLSCSPISGHRSVSWYQQTPGQGLQFLFEYFSETQRNKGNFPGRFSGRQFSNSRSEMNVSTLELGDSALYLCASSFASGYEQYFGPGTRLTVT.

This sequence joins TRBV14 and TRBJ2-5; 8 nucleotides line up with TRBD1. The junction had 10 bases not matched to a gene; V was cut back by 0 bases and J by 1 base. The CDR3 has 18 residues. Germline V lookup: CDR1 SGHDN, CDR2 FVKESK. CDR3 loop: CASSQEASRGRIQETQYF. Here the CDR3 DNA reads TGTGCCAGCAGCCAAGAGGCGTCCAGGGGGCGAATCCAAGAGACCCAGTACTTC.

This clone was seen a few times. The V call is TRBV5-4, the J call TRBJ2-7, with 7 nucleotides matching TRBD1. The CDR3 runs 14 residues. V lost 4 bases to trimming and J lost 5 bases; unmatched junction nucleotides: 9. CDR1 is SGHNT, CDR2 YYREEE, per germline (reference sequence). The CDR3 region has the DNA TGTGCCAGCAGCCTCCGACAGGGTGGGAACGAGCAGTACTTC. The encoded protein is CASSLRQGGNEQYF.

V is TRBV2 and J is TRBJ1-1; no reliable D call. The CDR3 is made up of 14 amino acids. V lost 6 bases, J lost 1 base, and 12 bases lay in between. CDR1 is SNHLY and CDR2 is FYNNEI in the germline V gene. CDR3 sequence: CASRASTGNTEAFF. The CDR3 DNA sequence: TGTGCCAGCAGAGCCTCGACGGGGAACACTGAAGCTTTCTTT.

The chain has TRBV6-1 and TRBJ1-2; a weak D match, TRBD1 (6 bases). Per germline, CDR1 MNHNS and CDR2 SASEGT. Deletions cut 7 bases from V and 3 bases from J, with 12 bases between. CDR3 length: 13 residues. CDR3 sequence: CASNPGQDYGYTF. CDR3 DNA: TGTGCCAGCAATCCGGGACAAGACTATGGCTACACCTTC.

The chain joins TRBV30 to TRBJ1-4; possibly TRBD1 for D (5 bases). The germline V and J ends were trimmed by 1 base and 4 bases, with 10 bases remaining between them. The germline CDR1 and CDR2 sequences are GTSNPN and SVGIG (reference sequence). This CDR3 is 14 amino acids long. The CDR3 here is CAWSGGEGNEKLFF. Written as DNA, the CDR3 is TGTGCCTGGAGTGGGGGGGAGGGTAATGAAAAACTGTTTTTT.